This entry lists 32 T cell receptor beta chains sequenced from one sample in a study of cytotoxic CD8 clonotypes in ibrutinib-treated CLL. Assay: immunoSEQ multiplex PCR; the TCRdb copy retains only in-frame clones and omits some. This table holds roughly 180,000 clones, about 84% found once. Sequenced material: PBMCs, taken after 24 months of ibrutinib treatment. Receptor source: a human donor with chronic lymphocytic leukemia.

The CDR3: CASSMGRLSTLRDRGLGGINEQFF. CDR3 nucleotides: TGTGCCAGTAGTATGGGAAGGCTATCCACTCTCCGGGACAGGGGGTTAGGTGGGATAAATGAGCAGTTCTTC. J is TRBJ2-1 and V is TRBV19, with 11 nucleotides matching TRBD1. After removal of 3 bases from V and 7 bases from J, the junction contained 32 bases not matched to a gene. Germline CDR1 reads LNHDA; CDR2 reads SQIVND (reference sequence). This CDR3 comprises 24 residues.

The V and J genes are TRBV7-2 and TRBJ2-7; D gene uncertain. V shed 5 bases and J shed 3 bases, with 14 bases lying between them. This CDR3 is 14 amino acids long. Germline V CDR1 and CDR2: SGHTA, FQGNSA. CDR3 amino acids: CASSEAPPNYEQYF. In DNA form, the CDR3 reads TGTGCCAGCAGCGAGGCCCCCCCGAACTACGAGCAGTACTTC.

CDR3 region: CASSIGAHGGYTF. CDR3 nucleotide sequence: TGTGCCAGTAGTATTGGAGCCCACGGTGGCTACACCTTC. The chain is built from TRBV19 and TRBJ1-2; D is unresolved. The CDR3 loop spans 13 amino acids. The V end was cut by 3 bases, the J end by 7 bases, with 12 bases between. Germline-derived CDR1 and CDR2 are LNHDA and SQIVND (reference sequence).

The chain uses TRBV19 and TRBJ1-5; tentatively, D is TRBD1 (5 bases). There are 16 residues in the CDR3. Trimming stripped 3 bases from V and 0 bases from J, with 12 bases between. In germline, CDR1 is LNHDA, CDR2 SQIVND (reference sequence). CDR3 bases: TGTGCCAGTAGTATCGGGTCAGGGACTAGCAATCAGCCCCAGCATTTT. Translated: CASSIGSGTSNQPQHF. The variable domain in full, completed from reference TRBV19 and TRBJ1-5, reads DGGITQSPKYLFRKEGQNVTLSCEQNLNHDAMYWYRQDPGQGLRLIYYSQIVNDFQKGDIAEGYSVSREKKESFPLTVTSAQKNPTAFYLCASSIGSGTSNQPQHFGDGTRLSIL.

This clone was observed once. This chain joins TRBV11-2 and TRBJ2-6; 7 nucleotides agree with TRBD1. V lost 5 bases and J lost 2; bases outside the gene matches: 6. The V gene's germline CDR1 is SGHAT and CDR2 FQNNGV. The CDR3 extends over 16 amino acids. The CDR3 DNA sequence: TGTGCCAGCAGCGACAGGCAGGGGGCTGGGGCCAACGTCCTGACTTTC. It translates to CASSDRQGAGANVLTF.

The chain is built from TRBV5-6 and TRBJ2-5; 7 bases map to TRBD2. The CDR3 length is 13 residues. With V trimmed by 1 base and J by 4 bases, 1 base remained unmatched. Per the germline V gene, CDR1 is SGHDT and CDR2 is YYEEEE. The CDR3 spells CASSLPGGETQYF. CDR3 bases: TGTGCCAGCAGCTTGCCGGGGGGAGAGACCCAGTACTTC.

CDR3 residues: CASRPSTGTNTEAFF. CDR3 nucleotides: TGCGCCAGCAGACCCAGCACAGGGACGAACACTGAAGCTTTCTTT. The V call is TRBV10-1, the J call TRBJ1-1, with D perhaps TRBD1 (6 bases). Looked up from germline, CDR1 is WNHNN and CDR2 is SYGVQD (reference sequence). With 6 bases removed from V and 1 base from J, the gap between germline ends came to 15 bases. This CDR3 contains 15 residues.

The chain employs TRBV30 and TRBJ2-3; 9 bases line up with TRBD2. The CDR3 is made up of 18 amino acids. Germline CDR1 and CDR2: GTSNPN and SVGIG (reference sequence). V trimming: 4 bases; J trimming: 6 bases; junction bases outside the gene matches: 20. The CDR3 loop reads CAWNHPLRGRGGKDTQYF. DNA of the CDR3: TGTGCCTGGAACCACCCCTTGCGGGGGCGGGGGGGAAAGGATACGCAGTATTTT.

This rearrangement joins TRBV9 to TRBJ2-7; 7 nucleotides align to TRBD1. From germline, CDR1 is SGDLS and CDR2 YYNGEE. CDR3 length: 14 amino acids. V gave up 0 bases and J gave up 7 bases; unmatched junction bases: 7. The CDR3 region is CASSVDRGSGEQYF. The CDR3, as DNA: TGTGCCAGCAGCGTAGACAGGGGATCGGGTGAGCAGTACTTC. Combining the CDR3 with reference TRBV9 and TRBJ2-7 gives the whole variable domain DSGVTQTPKHLITATGQRVTLRCSPRSGDLSVYWYQQSLDQGLQFLIQYYNGEERAKGNILERFSAQQFPDLHSELNLSSLELGDSALYFCASSVDRGSGEQYFGPGTRLTVT.

V and J are TRBV5-5 and TRBJ2-3; TRBD1 agrees at 9 bases. The V gene's germline CDR1 is SGHKS and CDR2 YYEKEE (reference sequence). V shed 3 bases, J shed 8 bases, and the junction held 1 base outside the gene matches. The CDR3 has 12 amino acids. The CDR3 here is CASSSTGGTQYF. For the CDR3, the DNA is TGTGCCAGCAGCTCGACAGGGGGTACGCAGTATTTT.

This clone was observed a handful of times. This chain joins TRBV19 and TRBJ1-3, with D hard to call. The germline V gene has CDR1 LNHDA and CDR2 SQIVND (reference sequence). This CDR3 comprises 14 residues. V was cut by 5 bases and J by 0 bases, with 8 bases left in between. CDR3 sequence (DNA): TGTGCCAGTAGTCCGTACCGCTCTGGAAACACCATATATTTT. It translates to CASSPYRSGNTIYF. The full variable domain, in which reference TRBV19 and TRBJ1-3 provide the parts outside the CDR3, is DGGITQSPKYLFRKEGQNVTLSCEQNLNHDAMYWYRQDPGQGLRLIYYSQIVNDFQKGDIAEGYSVSREKKESFPLTVTSAQKNPTAFYLCASSPYRSGNTIYFGEGSWLTVV.

V gene TRBV4-1 combines with J gene TRBJ2-3; maybe TRBD2 (5 bases). Germline V gene sequence: CDR1 MGHRA, CDR2 YSYEKL. V lost 4 bases and J 0 bases, leaving 8 bases between the germline ends. The CDR3 has 14 amino acids. This CDR3 is CASSPTGSTDTQYF. The CDR3 nucleotides are TGCGCCAGCAGCCCTACGGGGAGCACAGATACGCAGTATTTT.

In regard to this clone: At one boundary the junction diverges from the germline segment, which might be a read error. V and J are TRBV7-9 and TRBJ2-1, with 9 bases that match TRBD1. Germline CDR1 SEHNR, CDR2 FQNEAQ (reference sequence). CDR3 length equals 15 residues. DNA of the CDR3: TGTGCCAGCAACTTAATGGGACAGGGTTCGGATGAGCAGTTCTTC. Translation: CASNLMGQGSDEQFF.

This clone was seen more than once but under ten times. The J gene is TRBJ1-1, the V gene TRBV5-8; D perhaps matches TRBD1 (5 bases). There are 18 residues in the CDR3. Deletions cut 0 bases from V and 5 bases from J, with 23 bases between. From germline, CDR1 is SGHTS and CDR2 YDEGEE. CDR3 DNA: TGTGCCAGCAGCTTGGGATTTTACGTTCAGGGTCGGAAAACTGAAGCTTTCTTT. This gives the protein CASSLGFYVQGRKTEAFF.

The V gene is TRBV20-1, the J gene TRBJ2-7; D gene ambiguous. V gave up 6 bases and J gave up 5 bases, with 11 bases separating them. Germline-derived CDR1 and CDR2 are DFQATT and SNEGSKA (reference sequence). The CDR3 runs 11 residues. The CDR3 nucleotides read TGCAGTGCCACGCGGAATAACGAGCAGTACTTC. Amino acid sequence: CSATRNNEQYF.

V and J are TRBV19 and TRBJ1-2; weak D call: TRBD1 (5 bases). Looked up from germline, CDR1 is LNHDA and CDR2 is SQIVND (reference sequence). This CDR3 has 14 amino acids. V lost 1 base, J lost 2 bases, and 8 bases lay in between. CDR3: CASSIVQGNYGYTF. CDR3 DNA sequence: TGTGCCAGTAGTATAGTTCAGGGAAACTATGGCTACACCTTC.

J is TRBJ2-1 and V is TRBV28, with 10 bases that match TRBD2. This CDR3 spans 18 amino acids. Germline V gene sequence: CDR1 MDHEN, CDR2 SYDVKM. With V trimmed by 8 bases and J by 1 base, 14 bases remained unmatched. The CDR3 is CASPPGASGRWSYNEQFF. CDR3 DNA: TGTGCCAGCCCCCCCGGGGCTAGCGGGAGATGGTCCTACAATGAGCAGTTCTTC.

In its sample, this clone was seen once. This rearrangement joins TRBV13 to TRBJ2-2; D uncertain. The V end lost 1 base, the J end lost 6 bases, and 3 bases lay between the germline ends. The length of the CDR3 is 12 residues. Per germline, CDR1 PRHDT and CDR2 FYEKMQ (reference sequence). Here the CDR3 reads CASSLEAGELFF. Here the CDR3 DNA reads TGTGCCAGCAGCTTAGAGGCCGGGGAGCTGTTTTTT.

This sequence joins TRBV5-6 and TRBJ1-5, with no clear D. This CDR3 has 14 residues. Germline V gives CDR1 SGHDT, CDR2 YYEEEE. V was shortened by 1 base and J by 7 bases, with 12 bases between the two germline ends. The CDR3 loop reads CASSLLDGGQPQHF. Here the CDR3 DNA reads TGTGCCAGCAGCTTGCTGGACGGAGGGCAGCCCCAGCATTTT.

The V gene is TRBV19, the J gene TRBJ2-7, with unresolved D. Germline V CDR1 and CDR2: LNHDA, SQIVND (reference sequence). This CDR3 is built from 15 residues. V was cut by 5 bases and J by 0 bases, with 14 bases left in between. CDR3 sequence reads: CASSPRTASSYEQYF. The CDR3 region has the DNA TGTGCCAGTAGTCCCCGGACGGCGAGCTCCTACGAGCAGTACTTC.

The genes are TRBV27 and TRBJ2-3; TRBD2 might be the D (5 bases). Looked up from germline, CDR1 is MNHEY and CDR2 is SMNVEV (reference sequence). CDR3 length: 12 residues. Trimming took off 4 bases at V and 4 bases at J, with 6 bases between the two ends. Written as DNA, the CDR3 is TGTGCCAGCAGTTCGGGGTCAGATACGCAGTATTTT. This codes for CASSSGSDTQYF.

The V and J genes are TRBV12-5 and TRBJ1-1, with D uncertain. V gave up 2 bases and J gave up 11 bases, with 12 bases separating them. Germline CDR1 reads LGHNT; CDR2 reads FRNRAP. The CDR3 extends over 12 amino acids. Written as DNA, the CDR3 is TGTGCTAGTGGTTTGTGGTCTAATCGGGCTTTCTTT. This sequence encodes CASGLWSNRAFF. Together with reference TRBV12-5 and TRBJ1-1, the CDR3 gives the full variable domain: DARVTQTPRHKVTEMGQEVTMRCQPILGHNTVFWYRQTMMQGLELLAYFRNRAPLDDSGMPKDRFSAEMPDATLATLKIQPSEPRDSAVYFCASGLWSNRAFFGQGTRLTVV.

J is TRBJ2-3 and V is TRBV5-1; 8 positions match TRBD1. CDR3 length: 12 residues. Germline lookup yields CDR1 SGHRS and CDR2 YFSETQ. Germline trimming cut 9 bases from V and 6 bases from J; bases unmatched to any gene: 6. The CDR3 here is CATRQGSDTQYF. CDR3 bases: TGCGCCACGCGACAGGGGTCGGATACGCAGTATTTT.

This sequence joins TRBV7-9 and TRBJ2-2; TRBD2 might be the D (7 bases). The CDR3 has 15 amino acids. In germline, CDR1 is SEHNR, CDR2 FQNEAQ (reference sequence). V was trimmed by 5 bases and J by 4 bases, leaving 14 bases between them. The CDR3 sequence is CASSPGLGGTGELFF. In DNA form, the CDR3 reads TGTGCCAGCAGCCCAGGACTAGGGGGCACCGGGGAGCTGTTTTTT. Variable domain in full (rest from reference TRBV7-9 and TRBJ2-2): DTGVSQNPRHKITKRGQNVTFRCDPISEHNRLYWYRQTLGQGPEFLTYFQNEAQLEKSRLLSDRFSAERPKGSFSTLEIQRTEQGDSAMYLCASSPGLGGTGELFFGEGSRLTVL.

The chain links TRBV18 to TRBJ2-2; D is uncertain. V lost 6 bases, J lost 0 bases, and 14 bases lay in between. The CDR3 sequence is 16 residues long. Looked up from germline, CDR1 is KGHSH and CDR2 is LQKENI. The CDR3 region has the DNA TGTGCCAGCTCCCGGCAGACGACAACGAACACCGGGGAGCTGTTTTTT. Translating gives CASSRQTTTNTGELFF.

The chain has TRBV19 and TRBJ1-5; the D gene is possibly TRBD1 (5 bases). With 5 bases removed from V and 4 bases from J, the gap between germline ends came to 18 bases. Germline CDR1 and CDR2: LNHDA and SQIVND (reference sequence). CDR3 size: 16 residues. For the CDR3, the DNA is TGTGCCAGTAGTTCCGGGACTGCTTTTCTTAATCAGCCCCAGCATTTT. Translation gives CASSSGTAFLNQPQHF.

This clone was seen more than once but under ten times. V and J are TRBV2 and TRBJ2-1, with D uncertain. This CDR3 comprises 11 residues. V lost 4 bases, J lost 14 bases, and 12 bases lay in between. The V gene's germline CDR1 is SNHLY and CDR2 FYNNEI. CDR3: CASSGATLEFF. CDR3 nucleotides: TGTGCCAGCAGTGGGGCGACACTGGAGTTCTTC.

This clone was observed a few times. This chain links TRBV6-1 with TRBJ2-3, with D hard to call. Germline CDR1 MNHNS, CDR2 SASEGT. The CDR3 has 14 residues. Trimming cost V 6 bases and J 2 bases, with 12 bases left between them. In DNA, the CDR3 is TGTGCCAGCAGGCCACGGCGGAACACAGATACGCAGTATTTT. Translated: CASRPRRNTDTQYF.

The chain employs TRBV6-1 and TRBJ2-6; D gene uncertain. Looked up from germline, CDR1 is MNHNS and CDR2 is SASEGT. The germline V and J ends were trimmed by 7 bases and 4 bases, with 8 bases remaining between them. The CDR3 has 13 residues. The CDR3 DNA sequence: TGTGCCAGCAAAAATTGGGGGGCCAACGTCCTGACTTTC. Translating gives CASKNWGANVLTF.

This clone was seen more than once but under ten times. The chain is built from TRBV5-1 and TRBJ1-4, with D uncertain. The CDR3 spans 15 residues. Trimming shortened V by 4 bases and J by 1 base, and 11 bases separated the two germline ends. From germline, CDR1 is SGHRS and CDR2 YFSETQ. The CDR3 coding sequence is TGCGCCAGCAGCCGGTTTACGGGAACTAATGAAAAACTGTTTTTT. Amino acid sequence: CASSRFTGTNEKLFF.

The chain recombines TRBV2 with TRBJ2-4, with a weak D call TRBD2 (6 bases). Per germline, CDR1 SNHLY and CDR2 FYNNEI. V was trimmed by 4 bases and J by 0 bases, leaving 16 bases between them. The CDR3 has 17 residues. The CDR3 reads CASSGLVRGLAKNIQYF. The CDR3 DNA follows: TGTGCCAGCAGTGGACTAGTTCGGGGATTAGCCAAAAACATTCAGTACTTC.

The chain is built from TRBV28 and TRBJ2-2; the D call may be TRBD1 or TRBD2 (6 bases each). Germline V gene data show CDR1 as MDHEN and CDR2 as SYDVKM. The CDR3 extends over 15 amino acids. V was pared by 3 bases and J by 5 bases, with 13 bases between. The CDR3 nucleotides read TGTGCCAGCAGTTTGGGGGGCGGTCGTACCGGGGAGCTGTTTTTT. Its translation is CASSLGGGRTGELFF.